Listed here are 9 T cell receptor beta chains from one sample, sequenced in a study of graft-versus-host responses after intestinal transplantation. For these receptors, no antigen is known. Here immunoSEQ multiplex PCR was the method, and the copy in TCRdb shows in-frame clones only, minus some. The sample lists about 93,000 clones, approximately 92% occurring once. Sequenced material: unstimulated CD8+ T cells sorted from spleen or lymph node cells, taken before intestinal transplant. The receptors derive from a human donor who received an intestinal transplant.

In the case of this clone: The same CDR3 is also encoded by other DNA sequences in this sample. The chain combines TRBV6-5 with TRBJ2-7; D remains unclear. Trimming pared 4 bases from V and 1 base from J, leaving 8 bases between. Germline-derived CDR1 and CDR2 are MNHEY and SVGAGI. This CDR3 contains 13 residues. The CDR3 sequence: CASSSGPSYEQYF. DNA of the CDR3: TGTGCCAGCAGTTCAGGTCCATCCTACGAGCAGTACTTC.

The J gene is TRBJ1-1, the V gene TRBV29-1; D not certain. The CDR3 contains 12 residues. V lost 4 bases, J lost 5 bases, and 11 bases lay in between. Germline V gene lookup returns CDR1 SQVTM and CDR2 ANQGSEA. CDR3 region: CSVVPGGTEAFF. CDR3 bases: TGCAGCGTTGTTCCGGGAGGAACTGAAGCTTTCTTT.

The chain combines TRBV5-6 with TRBJ2-3, with D perhaps TRBD2 (6 bases). There are 15 residues in the CDR3. CDR1 SGHDT and CDR2 YYEEEE come from the germline V gene. Trimming pared 7 bases from V and 0 bases from J, leaving 15 bases between. The CDR3 region is CASFPLGTSTDTQYF. The CDR3 bases are TGTGCCAGCTTCCCACTCGGGACTAGCACAGATACGCAGTATTTT.

This chain connects TRBV7-9 to TRBJ2-5; 10 positions agree with TRBD1. CDR1 is SEHNR and CDR2 is FQNEAQ in the germline V gene (reference sequence). The CDR3 length is 15 residues. The trim removed 1 base at V and 5 bases at J, leaving 4 bases unmatched. The CDR3 nucleotides read TGTGCCAGCAGCTTAGAGGGACAGGGGTGGGAGACCCAGTACTTC. It is translated as CASSLEGQGWETQYF.

This clone was found once. The chain employs TRBV27 and TRBJ2-5; 15 bases agree with TRBD2. From germline, CDR1 is MNHEY and CDR2 SMNVEV (reference sequence). J was trimmed by 7 bases and V by 5 bases; bases with no gene match: 8. The CDR3 is 16 residues long. In DNA, the CDR3 is TGTGCCAGCAGTGGGCTACCGGGACTAGCGGGAGGGACCCAGTACTTC. It translates to CASSGLPGLAGGTQYF.

The chain recombines TRBV7-9 with TRBJ2-1, with a possible D match to TRBD1 (5 bases). CDR1 is SEHNR, CDR2 FQNEAQ, per germline (reference sequence). There are 17 residues in the CDR3. V lost 5 bases and J lost 0, with 17 bases in between. DNA for the CDR3: TGTGCCAGCAGCACCTCCAGGGCGACGCGCTCCTACAATGAGCAGTTCTTC. Its protein product is CASSTSRATRSYNEQFF.

The V gene is TRBV6-5, the J gene TRBJ2-5, with 8 nucleotides matching TRBD2. This CDR3 is built from 15 residues. Germline values: CDR1 MNHEY, CDR2 SVGAGI. Trimming at V came to 5 bases and at J to 4 bases, leaving 9 bases not matched to a gene. This CDR3 reads CASSLPAGEGETQYF. The CDR3 coding sequence is TGTGCCAGCAGTCTACCAGCGGGAGAGGGAGAGACCCAGTACTTC.

The V gene is TRBV19, the J gene TRBJ2-1, with TRBD2 matching over 7 bases. Germline CDR1 and CDR2: LNHDA and SQIVND (reference sequence). CDR3 length: 13 residues. The V and J ends lost 5 bases and 8 bases, in that order; junction bases with no gene match: 6. CDR3 coding DNA: TGTGCCAGTAGTGCCGGACTAGTGTATGAGCAGTTCTTC. It is translated as CASSAGLVYEQFF. The full variable domain, completed using reference TRBV19 and TRBJ2-1, is DGGITQSPKYLFRKEGQNVTLSCEQNLNHDAMYWYRQDPGQGLRLIYYSQIVNDFQKGDIAEGYSVSREKKESFPLTVTSAQKNPTAFYLCASSAGLVYEQFFGPGTRLTVL.

The V gene is TRBV27, the J gene TRBJ1-1, with a weak D call TRBD1 (6 bases). The CDR3 has 14 amino acids. The V gene lost 6 bases and the J gene lost 2 bases, with 13 bases spanning the gap. CDR1 and CDR2 from the germline V gene are MNHEY and SMNVEV (reference sequence). CDR3 amino acids: CASSPVGGNTEAFF. DNA for the CDR3: TGTGCCAGCAGCCCAGTAGGGGGAAACACTGAAGCTTTCTTT.